Below, one TCR beta chain is given with its context. This CDR3 is 13 amino acids long. Germline CDR1 KGHDR, CDR2 SFDVKD. The germline V and J ends were trimmed by 8 bases and 3 bases, with 9 bases remaining between them. Profiling relied on immunoSEQ multiplex PCR, and the TCRdb table lists in-frame clones only, not all of them. The sample carries approximately 230,000 clones, approximately 79% recorded once. The data are from a study of blood T cell repertoires in COVID-19. The sequence was collected from a woman aged 40 to 50 with active or convalescent COVID-19. The sequencing sample was made of peripheral blood. The V gene is TRBV24-1, the J gene TRBJ2-2, with D perhaps TRBD2 (7 bases). The CDR3 nucleotides are TGTGCCACCAAGGGGGGGTACACCGGGGAGCTGTTTTTT. This gives the protein CATKGGYTGELFF.